This T cell receptor (beta chain) is drawn from a study of early T cells in non-severe SARS-CoV-2 infection. In the study overall: Chains were not paired, and sequencing was done on bulk RNA from unsorted whole blood.

CDR1 and CDR2 from the germline V gene are SGHTA and FQGTGA. CDR3 length: 18 residues. The V gene end was trimmed by 2 bases and the J gene end by 9 bases; junction bases not matched to a gene: 12. General study findings and limits: Matches to VDJdb favored anti-spike CD8 responses and missed private and CD4 specificities.

Unique molecular identifiers were affixed to single, distinct cDNA molecules. TCRdb ran MiXCR on the 5' RACE reads and lists one entry per CDR3 protein. Of some 28,000 distinct CDR3 sequences detected, about 4.6% appear once; the ten largest clones hold about 12%. This clonotype has at least ten counts. Its antigen is still unknown. The genes are TRBV7-3 and TRBJ2-1; 14 bases fit TRBD2. The clonotype was recovered from an adult who was a healthcare worker with PCR-confirmed SARS-CoV-2 infection or an uninfected control (not recorded which). Sequenced input: whole blood. The chain's CDR3 is CASSLPRAGLAGESEQFF. The CDR3 nucleotides read TGTGCCAGCAGCTTACCCCGAGCGGGACTAGCGGGAGAAAGTGAGCAGTTCTTC.